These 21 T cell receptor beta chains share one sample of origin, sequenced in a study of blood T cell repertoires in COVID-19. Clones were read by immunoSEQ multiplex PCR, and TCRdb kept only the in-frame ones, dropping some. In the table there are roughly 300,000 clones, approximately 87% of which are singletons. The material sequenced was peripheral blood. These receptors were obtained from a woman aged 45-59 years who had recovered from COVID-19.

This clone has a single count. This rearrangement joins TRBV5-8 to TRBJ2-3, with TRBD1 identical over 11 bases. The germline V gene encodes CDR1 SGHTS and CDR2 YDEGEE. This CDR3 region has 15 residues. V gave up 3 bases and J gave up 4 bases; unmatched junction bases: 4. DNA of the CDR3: TGTGCCAGCAGCTACGGGACAGGGGGAGCAGATACGCAGTATTTT. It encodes CASSYGTGGADTQYF. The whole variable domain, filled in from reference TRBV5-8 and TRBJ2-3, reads EAGVTQSPTHLIKTRGQQATLRCSPISGHTSVYWYQQALGLGLQFLLWYDEGEERNRGNFPPRFSGRQFPNYSSELNVNALELEDSALYLCASSYGTGGADTQYFGPGTRLTVL.

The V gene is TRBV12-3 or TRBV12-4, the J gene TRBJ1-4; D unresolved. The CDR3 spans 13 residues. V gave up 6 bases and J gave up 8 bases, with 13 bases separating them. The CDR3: CASRKYLEEKLFF. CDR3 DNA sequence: TGTGCCAGCAGGAAATACCTAGAAGAAAAACTGTTTTTT.

The CDR3 DNA reads as TGTGCCAGCAGCCTAGACAGGGGCAGGAGCACTGAAGCTTTCTTT. Amino acids: CASSLDRGRSTEAFF. The J gene is TRBJ1-1, the V gene TRBV5-4, with TRBD1 matching over 8 bases. The CDR3 spans 15 residues. From germline, CDR1 is SGHNT and CDR2 YYREEE (reference sequence). V lost 4 bases to trimming and J lost 4 bases; unmatched junction nucleotides: 9.

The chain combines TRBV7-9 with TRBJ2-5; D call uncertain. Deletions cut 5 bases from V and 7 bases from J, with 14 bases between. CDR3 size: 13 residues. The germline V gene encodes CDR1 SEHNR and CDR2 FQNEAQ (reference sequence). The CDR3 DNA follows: TGTGCCAGCAGCCCGACTGCCGGCGGGACCCAGTACTTC. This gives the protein CASSPTAGGTQYF.

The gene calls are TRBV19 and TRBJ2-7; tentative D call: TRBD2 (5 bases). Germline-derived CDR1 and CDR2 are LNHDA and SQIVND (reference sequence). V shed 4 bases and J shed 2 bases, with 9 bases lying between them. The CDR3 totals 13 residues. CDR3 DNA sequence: TGTGCCAGTAGTACCCCGGGGACCTACGAGCAGTACTTC. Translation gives CASSTPGTYEQYF.

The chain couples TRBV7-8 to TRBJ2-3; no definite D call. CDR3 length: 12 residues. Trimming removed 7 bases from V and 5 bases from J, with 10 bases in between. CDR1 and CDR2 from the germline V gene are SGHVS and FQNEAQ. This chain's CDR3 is CASTTTGDTQYF. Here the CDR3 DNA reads TGTGCCAGCACCACGACTGGAGATACGCAGTATTTT.

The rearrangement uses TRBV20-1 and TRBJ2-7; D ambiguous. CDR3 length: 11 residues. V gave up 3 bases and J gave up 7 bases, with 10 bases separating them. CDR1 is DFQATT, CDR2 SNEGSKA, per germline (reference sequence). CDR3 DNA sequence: TGCAGTGCTAGCCTGCAGGAAGAGCAGTACTTC. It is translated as CSASLQEEQYF.

CDR3 amino acids: CASSEFRGREETQYF. CDR3 nucleotides: TGTGCCAGCAGTGAATTCAGGGGAAGGGAAGAGACCCAGTACTTC. The rearrangement joins TRBV2 to TRBJ2-5, with D possibly TRBD1 on 6 matching bases. V was clipped by 2 bases and J by 3 bases, with 13 bases between them. Germline CDR1 is SNHLY and CDR2 is FYNNEI. The CDR3 is 15 amino acids.

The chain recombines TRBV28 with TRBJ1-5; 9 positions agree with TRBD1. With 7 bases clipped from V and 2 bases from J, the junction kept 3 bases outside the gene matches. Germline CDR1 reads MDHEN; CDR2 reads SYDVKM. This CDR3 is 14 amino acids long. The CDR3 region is CASKQGAGNQPQHF. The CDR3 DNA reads TGTGCCAGCAAACAGGGGGCGGGCAATCAGCCCCAGCATTTT.

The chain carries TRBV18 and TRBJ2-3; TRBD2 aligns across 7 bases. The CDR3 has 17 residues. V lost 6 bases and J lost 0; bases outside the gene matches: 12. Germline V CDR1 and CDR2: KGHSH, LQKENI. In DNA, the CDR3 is TGTGCCAGCTCGCCAACAACTAGCGCGCGTAGCACAGATACGCAGTATTTT. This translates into CASSPTTSARSTDTQYF. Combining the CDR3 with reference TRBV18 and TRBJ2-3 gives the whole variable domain NAGVMQNPRHLVRRRGQEARLRCSPMKGHSHVYWYRQLPEEGLKFMVYLQKENIIDESGMPKERFSAEFPKEGPSILRIQQVVRGDSAAYFCASSPTTSARSTDTQYFGPGTRLTVL.

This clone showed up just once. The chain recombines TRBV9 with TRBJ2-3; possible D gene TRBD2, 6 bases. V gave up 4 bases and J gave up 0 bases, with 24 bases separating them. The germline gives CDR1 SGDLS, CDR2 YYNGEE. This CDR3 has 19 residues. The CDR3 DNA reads TGTGCCAGCAGCATAGTCGGGGCGTTTAGCGGAGCTAGCACAGATACGCAGTATTTT. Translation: CASSIVGAFSGASTDTQYF.

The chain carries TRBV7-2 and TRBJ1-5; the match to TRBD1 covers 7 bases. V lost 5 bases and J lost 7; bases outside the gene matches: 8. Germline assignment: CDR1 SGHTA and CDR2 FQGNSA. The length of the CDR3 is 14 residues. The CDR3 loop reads CASSPGQVWQPQHF. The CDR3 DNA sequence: TGTGCCAGCAGCCCCGGACAGGTCTGGCAGCCCCAGCATTTT.

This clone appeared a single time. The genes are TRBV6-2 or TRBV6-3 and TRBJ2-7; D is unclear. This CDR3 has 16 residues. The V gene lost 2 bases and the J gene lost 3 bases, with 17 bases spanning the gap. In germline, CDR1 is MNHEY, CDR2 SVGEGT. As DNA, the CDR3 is TGTGCCAGCAGTTACCTCCGAGGATACACCATCTACGAGCAGTACTTC. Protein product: CASSYLRGYTIYEQYF.

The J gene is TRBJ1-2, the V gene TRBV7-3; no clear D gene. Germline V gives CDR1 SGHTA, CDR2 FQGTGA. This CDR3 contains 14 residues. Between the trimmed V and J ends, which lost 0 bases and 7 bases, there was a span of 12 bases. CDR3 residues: CASSLTNAGFGYTF. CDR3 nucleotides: TGTGCCAGCAGCTTAACGAACGCAGGTTTTGGCTACACCTTC. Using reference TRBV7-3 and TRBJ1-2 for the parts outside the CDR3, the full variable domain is GAGVSQTPSNKVTEKGKYVELRCDPISGHTALYWYRQSLGQGPEFLIYFQGTGAADDSGLPNDRFFAVRPEGSVSTLKIQRTERGDSAVYLCASSLTNAGFGYTFGSGTRLTVV.

The CDR3 coding sequence is TGTGCCAGTAGTTACGGAGTTACCCAGTACCAAGAGACCCAGTACTTC. Encoded protein: CASSYGVTQYQETQYF. The V call is TRBV19, the J call TRBJ2-5; D is unclear. This CDR3 is 16 amino acids long. In germline, CDR1 is LNHDA, CDR2 SQIVND (reference sequence). Trimming pared 5 bases from V and 0 bases from J, leaving 16 bases between.

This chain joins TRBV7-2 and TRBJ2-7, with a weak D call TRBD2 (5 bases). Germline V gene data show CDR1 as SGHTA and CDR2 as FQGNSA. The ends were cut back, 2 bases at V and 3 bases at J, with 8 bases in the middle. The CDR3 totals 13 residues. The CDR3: CASSLQRSYEQYF. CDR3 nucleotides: TGTGCCAGCAGCTTACAGCGGAGCTACGAGCAGTACTTC.

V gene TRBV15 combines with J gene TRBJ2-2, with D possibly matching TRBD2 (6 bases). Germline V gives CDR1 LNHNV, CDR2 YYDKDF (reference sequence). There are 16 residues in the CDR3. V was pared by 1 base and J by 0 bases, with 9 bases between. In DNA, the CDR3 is TGTGCCACCAGCAGAGGGCGCGGGACGAACACCGGGGAGCTGTTTTTT. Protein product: CATSRGRGTNTGELFF. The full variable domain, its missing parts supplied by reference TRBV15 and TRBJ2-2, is DAMVIQNPRYQVTQFGKPVTLSCSQTLNHNVMYWYQQKSSQAPKLLFHYYDKDFNNEADTPDNFQSRRPNTSFCFLDIRSPGLGDTAMYLCATSRGRGTNTGELFFGEGSRLTVL.

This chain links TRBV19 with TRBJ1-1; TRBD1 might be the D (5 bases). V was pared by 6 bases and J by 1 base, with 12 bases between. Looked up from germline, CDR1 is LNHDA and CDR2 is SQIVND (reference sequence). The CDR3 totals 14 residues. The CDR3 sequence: CASSLKGPNTEAFF. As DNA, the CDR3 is TGTGCCAGTAGCCTGAAGGGGCCGAACACTGAAGCTTTCTTT.

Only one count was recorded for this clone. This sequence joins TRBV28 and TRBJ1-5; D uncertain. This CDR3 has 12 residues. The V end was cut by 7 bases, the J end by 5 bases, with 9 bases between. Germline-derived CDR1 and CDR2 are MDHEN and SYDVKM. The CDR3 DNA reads TGTGCCAGCATGACGGGAGATCAGCCCCAGCATTTT. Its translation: CASMTGDQPQHF.

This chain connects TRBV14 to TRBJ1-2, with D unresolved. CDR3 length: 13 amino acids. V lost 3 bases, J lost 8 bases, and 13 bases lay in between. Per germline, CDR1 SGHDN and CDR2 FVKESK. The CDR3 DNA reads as TGTGCCAGCAGCCAGGGTCTCCACGGGGGCTACACCTTC. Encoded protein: CASSQGLHGGYTF.

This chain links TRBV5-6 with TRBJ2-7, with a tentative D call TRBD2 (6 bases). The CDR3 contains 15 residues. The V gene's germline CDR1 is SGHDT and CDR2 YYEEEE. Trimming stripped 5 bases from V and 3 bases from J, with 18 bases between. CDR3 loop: CASSPNTGLGYEQYF. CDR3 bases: TGTGCCAGCAGTCCTAACACGGGACTGGGCTACGAGCAGTACTTC. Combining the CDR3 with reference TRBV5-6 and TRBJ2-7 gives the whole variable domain DAGVTQSPTHLIKTRGQQVTLRCSPKSGHDTVSWYQQALGQGPQFIFQYYEEEERQRGNFPDRFSGHQFPNYSSELNVNALLLGDSALYLCASSPNTGLGYEQYFGPGTRLTVT.